The 18 T cell receptor beta chains given below trace back to one sample, sequenced in a study of a mutant IDH1 vaccine in newly diagnosed glioma. Clones were read by immunoSEQ multiplex PCR, and TCRdb kept only the in-frame ones, dropping some. The sample consists of about 30,000 clones, less than 90% of them appearing once. This sample's time point: week 23, last vaccination. The study gave 300 ug of mutant IDH1 20-mer peptide per vaccine dose, with topical imiquimod. Antigens for these TCRs are unknown. The source material was PBMCs, sampled from a glioma patient whose treatment included an IDH1 peptide vaccine. The receptors shown here come from a woman younger than 30 with glioma.

The chain uses TRBV27 and TRBJ2-7; D is ambiguous. CDR1 is MNHEY and CDR2 is SMNVEV in the germline V gene (reference sequence). V lost 6 bases and J lost 4, with 16 bases in between. The CDR3 loop spans 14 amino acids. The CDR3 DNA reads TGTGCCAGCAGCCCGCCGGGTCGAGTGTACGAGCAGTACTTC. Encoded protein: CASSPPGRVYEQYF.

The gene calls are TRBV6-5 and TRBJ1-2, with D possibly being TRBD1 (6 bases). This CDR3 is 14 amino acids long. The germline CDR1 and CDR2 sequences are MNHEY and SVGAGI. Trimming shortened V by 8 bases and J by 2 bases, and 15 bases separated the two germline ends. CDR3 sequence (DNA): TGTGCCAGCTACGTGCGGGGGCCCAACTATGGCTACACCTTC. It translates to CASYVRGPNYGYTF.

CDR3 sequence (DNA): TGCGCCAGCAGCCAATGGCGCCGACAGCCCCAGCATTTT. It codes for CASSQWRRQPQHF. The chain employs TRBV4-1 and TRBJ1-5; no clear D gene. This CDR3 has 13 residues. Germline CDR1 and CDR2: MGHRA and YSYEKL. Trimming removed 2 bases at V and 7 bases at J, with 9 bases between.

V and J are TRBV10-2 and TRBJ1-2; a weak D match, TRBD1 (5 bases). This CDR3 spans 15 amino acids. V was shortened by 0 bases and J by 6 bases, with 14 bases between the two germline ends. CDR1 WSHSY and CDR2 SAAADI come from the germline V gene. The CDR3 here is CASSESGRAINGYTF. The CDR3 DNA reads TGCGCCAGCAGTGAGTCCGGCAGGGCCATAAATGGCTACACCTTC.

This clone came up once. J is TRBJ1-1 and V is TRBV5-1; no firm D call. V was pared by 4 bases and J by 3 bases, with 16 bases between. The CDR3 runs 15 residues. Germline V lookup: CDR1 SGHRS, CDR2 YFSETQ. CDR3 coding DNA: TGCGCCAGCAGCCACAACGAGGGTTTAGACACTGAAGCTTTCTTT. Its protein is CASSHNEGLDTEAFF.

The V gene is TRBV5-4, the J gene TRBJ2-2; no clear D gene. Per the germline V gene, CDR1 is SGHNT and CDR2 is YYREEE (reference sequence). The CDR3 contains 13 residues. V was shortened by 0 bases and J by 4 bases, with 4 bases between the two germline ends. This chain's CDR3 is CASSLDGTGELFF. DNA for the CDR3: TGTGCCAGCAGCTTGGACGGCACCGGGGAGCTGTTTTTT.

This clone was counted a single time. This chain links TRBV29-1 with TRBJ1-1; D not resolved. V shed 3 bases and J shed 2 bases, with 13 bases lying between them. Germline assignment: CDR1 SQVTM and CDR2 ANQGSEA. CDR3 size: 14 residues. This CDR3 is CSVEVWVLNTEAFF. DNA for the CDR3: TGCAGCGTTGAGGTGTGGGTTTTAAACACTGAAGCTTTCTTT. Full variable domain (missing parts from reference TRBV29-1 and TRBJ1-1): SAVISQKPSRDICQRGTSLTIQCQVDSQVTMMFWYRQQPGQSLTLIATANQGSEATYESGFVIDKFPISRPNLTFSTLTVSNMSPEDSSIYLCSVEVWVLNTEAFFGQGTRLTVV.

The rearrangement joins TRBV4-3 to TRBJ1-1; D unclear. CDR1 is LGHNA, CDR2 YSLEER, per germline. Trimming shortened V by 0 bases and J by 0 bases, and 17 bases separated the two germline ends. This CDR3 spans 18 amino acids. The CDR3 DNA reads as TGCGCCAGCAGCCAAGATAATTTGATGGACGTCATGAACACTGAAGCTTTCTTT. Residues: CASSQDNLMDVMNTEAFF.

This clone was counted a single time. The CDR3, as DNA: TGTGCCAGCAGCTTATCAGGGTTGGAGACCCAGTACTTC. Translating gives CASSLSGLETQYF. V and J are TRBV7-9 and TRBJ2-5; tentatively, D is TRBD1 (5 bases). CDR1 SEHNR and CDR2 FQNEAQ come from the germline V gene (reference sequence). The V gene lost 2 bases and the J gene lost 5 bases, with 9 bases spanning the gap. The CDR3 consists of 13 residues.

The chain joins TRBV6-1 to TRBJ1-4; possible D gene TRBD1, 5 bases. From germline, CDR1 is MNHNS and CDR2 SASEGT. Trimming took 4 bases from V and 5 from J, leaving 14 bases between them. The CDR3 spans 15 residues. CDR3 DNA: TGTGCCAGCAGTGCCCGGACAACAGGAAATGAAAAACTGTTTTTT. Its translation: CASSARTTGNEKLFF.

J is TRBJ1-6 and V is TRBV11-3; 7 nucleotides align to TRBD1. Germline CDR1 and CDR2: SGHNT and YENEEA. This CDR3 has 14 residues. V was clipped by 5 bases and J by 7 bases; unmatched bases: 5. DNA of the CDR3: TGTGCCAGCAGCCCGACAGGGTACAATTCACCCCTCCACTTT. Protein: CASSPTGYNSPLHF. Variable domain in full (rest from reference TRBV11-3 and TRBJ1-6): EAGVVQSPRYKIIEKKQPVAFWCNPISGHNTLYWYLQNLGQGPELLIRYENEEAVDDSQLPKDRFSAERLKGVDSTLKIQPAELGDSAVYLCASSPTGYNSPLHFGNGTRLTVT.

The V and J genes are TRBV7-6 and TRBJ2-7; D uncertain. The CDR3 is 16 residues long. Germline assignment: CDR1 SGHVS and CDR2 FNYEAQ. Trimming cost V 2 bases and J 0 bases, with 14 bases left between them. The CDR3 DNA is TGTGCCAGCAGCTTATTCACGTTTCCGAGCTCCTACGAGCAGTACTTC. Its protein is CASSLFTFPSSYEQYF.

For the CDR3, the DNA is TGTGCCAGCAGCTTGAAGGGACAGGGGGCGAATGGCTACACCTTC. This gives the protein CASSLKGQGANGYTF. The chain carries TRBV7-9 and TRBJ1-2, with 12 bases fitting TRBD1. Trimming removed 3 bases from V and 6 bases from J; junction bases left unmatched: 5. The CDR3 is 15 residues long. Germline V gene sequence: CDR1 SEHNR, CDR2 FQNEAQ (reference sequence).

The chain is built from TRBV7-9 and TRBJ1-2; D unclear. The V end was cut by 9 bases, the J end by 4 bases, with 12 bases between. CDR3 length: 12 residues. Germline values: CDR1 SEHNR, CDR2 FQNEAQ (reference sequence). CDR3 bases: TGTGCCAGTGAGAGATCCTCCTATGGCTACACCTTC. Protein sequence: CASERSSYGYTF.

The chain has TRBV5-1 and TRBJ1-4, with D unresolved. The CDR3 length is 16 residues. CDR1 and CDR2 from the germline V gene are SGHRS and YFSETQ. Trimming cost V 0 bases and J 3 bases, with 12 bases left between them. The CDR3 spells CASSLGYRGANEKLFF. CDR3 DNA sequence: TGCGCCAGCAGCTTGGGATATCGGGGTGCTAATGAAAAACTGTTTTTT.

The chain is built from TRBV5-1 and TRBJ2-2; TRBD1 might be the D (6 bases). V lost 0 bases to trimming and J lost 3 bases, with 9 bases between them. Germline V gene data show CDR1 as SGHRS and CDR2 as YFSETQ. The CDR3 runs to 15 residues. The CDR3, as DNA: TGCGCCAGCAGCTTGGCCGGGACACACACCGGGGAGCTGTTTTTT. Residues: CASSLAGTHTGELFF.

The chain joins TRBV7-2 to TRBJ2-5; D remains ambiguous. Germline loops: CDR1 SGHTA, CDR2 FQGNSA. V lost 4 bases and J lost 4, with 19 bases in between. The CDR3 covers 16 residues. The CDR3 sequence: CASSWGKDLWGETQYF. The CDR3 DNA is TGTGCCAGCAGCTGGGGAAAAGACCTCTGGGGAGAGACCCAGTACTTC.

V is TRBV5-4 and J is TRBJ1-1; D may be TRBD1 (6 bases). V gave up 2 bases and J gave up 5 bases, with 7 bases separating them. Germline CDR1 reads SGHNT; CDR2 reads YYREEE (reference sequence). The CDR3 has 12 residues. DNA of the CDR3: TGTGCCAGCAGCTTCACAGGGACTGAAGCTTTCTTT. It is translated as CASSFTGTEAFF.